This T cell receptor (beta chain) was observed in a study of metastatic and nonmetastatic thyroid tumors. Study in general: Across blood and tumor or nodule tissue, repertoires from malignant and benign thyroid patients were compared with one another.

Through MiXCR, TCRdb re-clonotyped the PCR reads. Of around 40,000 clones detected, 26% appear once; the ten largest clones hold roughly 8.8%. The CDR3 loop spans 18 amino acids. Germline V gives CDR1 MGHRA, CDR2 YSYEKL. The V and J ends lost 0 bases and 5 bases, in that order; junction bases with no gene match: 14. At least ten counts were recorded for this clone. The antigen is undetermined. Regarding the study as a whole: It was reported that TCR beta diversity was significantly higher in malignant thyroid tumors than benign nodules, in blood and tumor.

The entire patient cohort was treatment-naive prior to thyroid surgery. The sequenced material came from blood. The receptor's source is a female donor with papillary thyroid cancer or a benign thyroid nodule (not recorded which). Some clones in this sample may be carry-over from other donors' samples. J is TRBJ1-2 and V is TRBV4-1, with 8 bases that match TRBD1. CDR3 amino acids: CASSQDRAQGATTYGYTF. The CDR3 DNA reads as TGCGCCAGCAGCCAAGATAGGGCTCAGGGGGCAACTACTTATGGCTACACCTTC.